This T cell receptor (gamma chain) was captured by sequencing in a study of Vδ1+ human thymocytes. Study conclusions and caveats: Approximately 19% of thymic delta-chain sequences were Vdelta2, with few Vdelta3, unlike blood Vdelta1+ controls. Thymic TRG and TRD repertoires appeared highly polyclonal, with Gaussian CDR3 length distributions.

The CDR3 length is 12 residues. Germline V gene lookup returns CDR1 VINAFY and CDR2 YDVSNSKD. Thymocytes were sorted as CD3+ TCRVdelta1+ TCRVdelta2- after alphabeta T cell depletion. Purity of the sorted Vdelta1+ thymocytes ranged from roughly 98% to 99.6%. Comments on this clone: Its antigen remains unknown. A read error may account for a junction end that differs from germline.

RNA was extracted from the cells and then reverse transcribed. The CDR3 regions were amplified by multiplex PCR from V-gene primers to a constant-region primer. TCRdb re-called clones from the multiplex PCR reads via CATT. The sample shows tens of thousands of gamma-chain clones, roughly 20% of them seen only once. The sequencing sample was made of Vdelta1+ gamma-delta thymocytes from the thymus. Documented subset: FACS-sorted CD3+ TCRalphabeta- TCRVdelta1+ TCRVdelta2- thymocytes. This chain connects TRGV5 to TRGJ1 or TRGJ2. The sequence derives from a boy in the first two years of life who had congenital heart surgery. CDR3 sequence: CATRDSVYKKLF. CDR3 nucleotide sequence: TGTGCCACCCGGGATTCGGTTTATAAGAAACTCTTT.